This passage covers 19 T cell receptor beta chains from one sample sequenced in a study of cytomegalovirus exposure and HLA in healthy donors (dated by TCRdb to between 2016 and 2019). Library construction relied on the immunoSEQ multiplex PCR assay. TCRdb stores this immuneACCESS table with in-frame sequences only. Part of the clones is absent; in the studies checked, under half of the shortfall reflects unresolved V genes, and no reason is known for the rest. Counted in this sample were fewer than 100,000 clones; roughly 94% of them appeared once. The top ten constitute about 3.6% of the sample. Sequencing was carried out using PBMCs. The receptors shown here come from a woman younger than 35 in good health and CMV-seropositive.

The CDR3 region is CASSSGIGNQPQHF. In nucleotides, the CDR3 is TGTGCCAGTAGTAGCGGGATTGGCAATCAGCCCCAGCATTTT. The rearrangement joins TRBV19 to TRBJ1-5; no reliable D call. CDR3 length: 14 residues. The V end lost 4 bases, the J end lost 2 bases, and 9 bases lay between the germline ends. Germline-derived CDR1 and CDR2 are LNHDA and SQIVND (reference sequence).

CDR3 sequence (DNA): TGTGCCAGCAGGTTAGCGGGGGGCCGACCGAATACGCAGTATTTT. Its protein is CASRLAGGRPNTQYF. V is TRBV5-4 and J is TRBJ2-3, with 10 bases lining up with TRBD2. This CDR3 is built from 15 residues. Germline V gives CDR1 SGHNT, CDR2 YYREEE (reference sequence). Trimming at V came to 5 bases and at J to 7 bases, leaving 10 bases not matched to a gene.

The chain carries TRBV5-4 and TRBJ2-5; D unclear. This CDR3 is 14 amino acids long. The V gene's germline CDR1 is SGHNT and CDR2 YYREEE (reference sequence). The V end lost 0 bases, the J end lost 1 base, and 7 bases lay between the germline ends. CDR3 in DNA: TGTGCCAGCAGCTTGGAGCCAGGCCAAGAGACCCAGTACTTC. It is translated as CASSLEPGQETQYF.

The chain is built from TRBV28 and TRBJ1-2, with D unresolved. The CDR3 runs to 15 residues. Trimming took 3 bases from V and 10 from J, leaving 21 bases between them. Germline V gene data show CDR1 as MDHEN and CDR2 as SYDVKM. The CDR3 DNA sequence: TGTGCCAGCAGTTTGGTCACGGGTCCTGTCCCGCTCTACACCTTC. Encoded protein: CASSLVTGPVPLYTF.

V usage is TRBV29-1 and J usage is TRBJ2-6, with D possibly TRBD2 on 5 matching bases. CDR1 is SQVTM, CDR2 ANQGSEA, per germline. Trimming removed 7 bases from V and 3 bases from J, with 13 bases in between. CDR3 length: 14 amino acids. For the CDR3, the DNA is TGCAGCGCTGGAGGTGAAGATGGGGCCAACGTCCTGACTTTC. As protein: CSAGGEDGANVLTF.

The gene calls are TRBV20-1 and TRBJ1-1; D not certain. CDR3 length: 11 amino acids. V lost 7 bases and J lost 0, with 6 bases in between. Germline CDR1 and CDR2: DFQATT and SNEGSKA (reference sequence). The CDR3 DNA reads TGCAGTGGAACTCTGAACACTGAAGCTTTCTTT. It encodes CSGTLNTEAFF.

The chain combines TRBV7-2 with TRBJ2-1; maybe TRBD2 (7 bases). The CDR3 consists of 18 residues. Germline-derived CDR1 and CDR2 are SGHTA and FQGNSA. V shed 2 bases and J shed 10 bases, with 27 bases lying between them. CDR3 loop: CASSLRSSRGGLLWEQFF. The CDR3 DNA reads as TGTGCCAGCAGCTTACGGTCGTCAAGGGGGGGCCTCCTTTGGGAGCAGTTCTTC.

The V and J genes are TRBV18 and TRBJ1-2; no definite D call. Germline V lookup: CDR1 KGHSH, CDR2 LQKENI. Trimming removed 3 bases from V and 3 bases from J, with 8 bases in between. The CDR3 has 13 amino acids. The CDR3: CASSPSSHYGYTF. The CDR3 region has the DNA TGTGCCAGCTCACCGTCAAGCCACTATGGCTACACCTTC.

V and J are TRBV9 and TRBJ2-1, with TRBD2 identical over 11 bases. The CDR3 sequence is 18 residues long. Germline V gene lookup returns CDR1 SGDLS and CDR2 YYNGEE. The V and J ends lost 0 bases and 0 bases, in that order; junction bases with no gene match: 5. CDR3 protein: CASSVGPSGRHSYNEQFF. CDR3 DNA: TGTGCCAGCAGCGTAGGCCCTAGCGGGAGGCACTCCTACAATGAGCAGTTCTTC.

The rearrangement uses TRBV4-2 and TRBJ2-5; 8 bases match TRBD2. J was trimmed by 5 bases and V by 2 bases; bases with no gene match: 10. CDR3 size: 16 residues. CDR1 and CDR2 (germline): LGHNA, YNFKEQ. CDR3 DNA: TGTGCCAGCAGCCAACTCACTAGCGGAGTTTGGGAGACCCAGTACTTC. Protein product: CASSQLTSGVWETQYF.

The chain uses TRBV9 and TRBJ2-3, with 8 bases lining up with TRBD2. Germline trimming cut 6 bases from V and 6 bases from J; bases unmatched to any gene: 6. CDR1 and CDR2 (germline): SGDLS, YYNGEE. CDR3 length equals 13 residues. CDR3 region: CASNRGGYDTQYF. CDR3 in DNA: TGTGCCAGCAACCGGGGGGGTTATGATACGCAGTATTTT.

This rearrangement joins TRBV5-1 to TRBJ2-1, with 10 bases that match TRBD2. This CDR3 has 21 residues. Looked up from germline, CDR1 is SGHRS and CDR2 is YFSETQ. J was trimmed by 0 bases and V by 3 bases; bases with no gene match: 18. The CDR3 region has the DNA TGCGCCAGCAGCTCAGGGATAGCGGGGGGCCCGACGCTCTTCTCCTACAATGAGCAGTTCTTC. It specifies CASSSGIAGGPTLFSYNEQFF.

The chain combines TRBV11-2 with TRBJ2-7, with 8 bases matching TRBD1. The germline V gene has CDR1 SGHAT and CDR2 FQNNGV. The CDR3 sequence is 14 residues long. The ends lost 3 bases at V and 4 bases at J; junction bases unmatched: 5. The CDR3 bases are TGTGCCAGCAGCTTTTCCGGACAGGGTTACGAGCAGTACTTC. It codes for CASSFSGQGYEQYF.

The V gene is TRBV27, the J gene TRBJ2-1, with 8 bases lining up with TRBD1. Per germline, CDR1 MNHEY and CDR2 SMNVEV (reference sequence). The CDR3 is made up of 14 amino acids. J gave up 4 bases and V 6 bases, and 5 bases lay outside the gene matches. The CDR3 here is CASRRTGRYNEQFF. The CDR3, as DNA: TGTGCCAGCAGAAGGACAGGGCGTTACAATGAGCAGTTCTTC.

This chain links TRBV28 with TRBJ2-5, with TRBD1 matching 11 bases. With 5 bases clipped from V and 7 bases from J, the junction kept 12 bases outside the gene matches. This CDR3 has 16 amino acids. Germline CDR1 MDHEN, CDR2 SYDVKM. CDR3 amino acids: CASSTVRDRGRGTQYF. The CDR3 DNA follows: TGTGCCAGCAGTACCGTGAGGGACAGGGGGAGGGGGACCCAGTACTTC.

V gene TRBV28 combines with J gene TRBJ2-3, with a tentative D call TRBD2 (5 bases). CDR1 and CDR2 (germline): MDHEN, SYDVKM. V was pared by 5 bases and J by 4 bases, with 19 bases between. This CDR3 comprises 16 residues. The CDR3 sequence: CASSASGKKWPDTQYF. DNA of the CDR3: TGTGCCAGCAGTGCCTCCGGGAAGAAATGGCCAGATACGCAGTATTTT.

In nucleotides, the CDR3 is TGTGCCTGGAGTGTAGGGGGGGGGCTATACAATGAGCAGTTCTTC. Translating it yields CAWSVGGGLYNEQFF. The chain recombines TRBV30 with TRBJ2-1; TRBD2 might be the D (7 bases). V was pared by 0 bases and J by 4 bases, with 13 bases between. Germline V gene lookup returns CDR1 GTSNPN and CDR2 SVGIG (reference sequence). This CDR3 has 15 amino acids.

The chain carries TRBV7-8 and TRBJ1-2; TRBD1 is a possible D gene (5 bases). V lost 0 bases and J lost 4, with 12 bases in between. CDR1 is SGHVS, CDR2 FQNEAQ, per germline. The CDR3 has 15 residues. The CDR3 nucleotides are TGTGCCAGCAGCTTAGCGGGCGGGGGGACCTATGGCTACACCTTC. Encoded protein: CASSLAGGGTYGYTF.

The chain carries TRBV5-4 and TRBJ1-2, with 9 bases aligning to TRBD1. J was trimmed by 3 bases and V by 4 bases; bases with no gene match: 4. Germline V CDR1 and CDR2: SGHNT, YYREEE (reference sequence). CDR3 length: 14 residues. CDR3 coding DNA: TGTGCCAGCAGCCCGGGGACAGGGTACTATGGCTACACCTTC. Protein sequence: CASSPGTGYYGYTF. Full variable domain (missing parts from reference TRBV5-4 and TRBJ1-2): ETGVTQSPTHLIKTRGQQVTLRCSSQSGHNTVSWYQQALGQGPQFIFQYYREEENGRGNFPPRFSGLQFPNYSSELNVNALELDDSALYLCASSPGTGYYGYTFGSGTRLTVV.